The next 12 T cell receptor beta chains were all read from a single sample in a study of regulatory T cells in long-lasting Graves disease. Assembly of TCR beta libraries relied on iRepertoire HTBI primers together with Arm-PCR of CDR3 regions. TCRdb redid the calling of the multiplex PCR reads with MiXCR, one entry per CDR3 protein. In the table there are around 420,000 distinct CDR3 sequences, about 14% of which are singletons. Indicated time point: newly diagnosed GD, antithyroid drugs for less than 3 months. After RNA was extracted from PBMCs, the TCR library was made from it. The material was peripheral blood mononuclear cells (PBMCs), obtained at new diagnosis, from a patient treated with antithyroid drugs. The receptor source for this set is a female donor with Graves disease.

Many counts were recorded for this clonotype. The CDR3 DNA reads as TGTGCCAGCAGCCAAGAGGAAGGGGTCGAGCAGTACTTC. Translated: CASSQEEGVEQYF. The V call is TRBV4-2, the J call TRBJ2-7; tentatively, D is TRBD1 (5 bases). This CDR3 is 13 amino acids long. CDR1 LGHNA and CDR2 YNFKEQ come from the germline V gene. The germline V and J ends were trimmed by 0 bases and 6 bases, with 9 bases remaining between them.

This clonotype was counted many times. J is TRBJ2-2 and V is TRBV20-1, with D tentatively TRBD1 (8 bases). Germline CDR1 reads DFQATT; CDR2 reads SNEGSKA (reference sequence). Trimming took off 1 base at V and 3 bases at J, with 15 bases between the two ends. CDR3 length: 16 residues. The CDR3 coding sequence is TGCAGTGCTAGAGGGGAGGGGACAGGAGACACCGGGGAGCTGTTTTTT. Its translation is CSARGEGTGDTGELFF.

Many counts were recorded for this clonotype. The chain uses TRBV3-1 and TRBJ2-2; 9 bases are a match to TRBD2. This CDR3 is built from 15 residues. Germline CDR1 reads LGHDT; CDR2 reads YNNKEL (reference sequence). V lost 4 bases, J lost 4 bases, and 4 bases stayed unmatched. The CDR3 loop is CASSLRTSVTGELFF. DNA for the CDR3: TGTGCCAGCAGCCTGAGGACTAGCGTCACCGGGGAGCTGTTTTTT. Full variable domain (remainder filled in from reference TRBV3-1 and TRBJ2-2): DTAVSQTPKYLVTQMGNDKSIKCEQNLGHDTMYWYKQDSKKFLKIMFSYNNKELIINETVPNRFSPKSPDKAHLNLHINSLELGDSAVYFCASSLRTSVTGELFFGEGSRLTVL.

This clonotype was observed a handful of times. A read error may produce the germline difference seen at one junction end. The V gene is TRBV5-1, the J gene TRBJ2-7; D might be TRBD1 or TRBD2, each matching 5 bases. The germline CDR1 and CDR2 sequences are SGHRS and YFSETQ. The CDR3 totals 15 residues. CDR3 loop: CASNLGDPGSYEQYF. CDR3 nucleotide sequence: TGCGCCAGCAACTTGGGGGACCCGGGATCCTACGAGCAGTACTTC.

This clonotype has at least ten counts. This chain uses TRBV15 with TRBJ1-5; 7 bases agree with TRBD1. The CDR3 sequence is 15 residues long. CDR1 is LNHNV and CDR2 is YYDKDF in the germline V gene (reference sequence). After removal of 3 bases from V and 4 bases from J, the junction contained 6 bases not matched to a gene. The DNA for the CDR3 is TGTGCCACCAGCAGCGCCGACAGGGTTAATCAGCCCCAGCATTTT. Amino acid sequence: CATSSADRVNQPQHF.

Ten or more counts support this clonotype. CDR3 sequence reads: CASSLSVGQPQHF. In DNA, the CDR3 is TGTGCCAGCAGCTTATCCGTCGGCCAGCCCCAGCATTTT. This chain connects TRBV7-3 to TRBJ1-5; no clear D gene. The ends were cut back, 2 bases at V and 7 bases at J, with 9 bases in the middle. The CDR3 loop spans 13 amino acids. The germline V gene has CDR1 SGHTA and CDR2 FQGTGA.

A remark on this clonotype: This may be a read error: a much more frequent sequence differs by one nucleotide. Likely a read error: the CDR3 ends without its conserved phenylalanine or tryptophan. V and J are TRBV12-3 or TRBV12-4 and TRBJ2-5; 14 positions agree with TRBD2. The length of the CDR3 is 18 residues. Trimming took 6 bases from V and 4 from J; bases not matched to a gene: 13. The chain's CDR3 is CASSFRTSGRLQGETQYL. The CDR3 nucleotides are TGTGCCAGCAGCTTTCGGACTAGCGGGAGGCTCCAGGGAGAGACCCAGTACCTC.

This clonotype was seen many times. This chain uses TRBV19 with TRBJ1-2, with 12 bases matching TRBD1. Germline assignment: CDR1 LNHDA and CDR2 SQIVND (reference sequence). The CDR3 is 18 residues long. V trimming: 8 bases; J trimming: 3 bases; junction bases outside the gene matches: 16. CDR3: CASYVPGQGAQGYYGYTF. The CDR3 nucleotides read TGTGCCAGTTACGTCCCGGGACAGGGGGCGCAGGGGTACTATGGCTACACCTTC.

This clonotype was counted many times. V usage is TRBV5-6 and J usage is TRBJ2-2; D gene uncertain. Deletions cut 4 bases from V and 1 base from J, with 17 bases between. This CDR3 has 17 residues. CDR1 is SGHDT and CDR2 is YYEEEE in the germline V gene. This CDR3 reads CASSPEFRLLNTGELFF. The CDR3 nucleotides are TGTGCCAGCAGCCCCGAATTCAGGCTGCTGAACACCGGGGAGCTGTTTTTT.

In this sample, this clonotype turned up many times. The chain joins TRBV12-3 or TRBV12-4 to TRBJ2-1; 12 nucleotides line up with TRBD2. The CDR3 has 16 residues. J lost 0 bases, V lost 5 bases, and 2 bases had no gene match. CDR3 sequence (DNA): TGTGCCAGCAGTGTGACTAGCGGGAGCTCCTACAATGAGCAGTTCTTC. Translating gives CASSVTSGSSYNEQFF.

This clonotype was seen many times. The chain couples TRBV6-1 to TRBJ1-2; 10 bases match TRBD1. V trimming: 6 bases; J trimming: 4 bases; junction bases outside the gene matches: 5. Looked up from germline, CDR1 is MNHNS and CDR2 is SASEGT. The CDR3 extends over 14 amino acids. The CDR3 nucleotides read TGTGCCAGCAGGGGACAGGGGAAGGGCTATGGCTACACCTTC. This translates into CASRGQGKGYGYTF.

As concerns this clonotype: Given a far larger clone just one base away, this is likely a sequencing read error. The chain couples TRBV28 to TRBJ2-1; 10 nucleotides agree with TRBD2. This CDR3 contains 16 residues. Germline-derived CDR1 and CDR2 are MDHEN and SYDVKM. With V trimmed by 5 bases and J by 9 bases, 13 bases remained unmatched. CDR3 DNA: TGTGCCAGCAGTGAACTAGCGGGGACCGGGGTTCCTGAGCAGTTCTTC. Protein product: CASSELAGTGVPEQFF.